This entry concerns a single T cell receptor (beta chain). TCRdb reanalysed the PCR reads using MiXCR and keeps one entry per CDR3 protein. The sample carries just under 10,000 distinct CDR3 sequences, approximately 49% recorded once. Localized lung adenocarcinoma, a non-small cell lung cancer, affected the donors. CDR1 and CDR2 from the germline V gene are MDHEN and SYDVKM. There are 14 residues in the CDR3. The V end was cut by 4 bases, the J end by 8 bases, with 15 bases between. These data are taken from a study of CD4 and CD8 cells across lung adenocarcinoma regions. The receptor was isolated from a male donor with lung adenocarcinoma. The CD4 and CD8 labels of this study may be unreliable. The chain recombines TRBV28 with TRBJ2-1, with D hard to call. The sequencing sample was made of CD4+ T cells from the margin of a lung tumor. The CDR3 loop is CASSSGTPRHEQFF. CDR3 nucleotides: TGTGCCAGCAGTTCCGGAACCCCGCGGCATGAGCAGTTCTTC.